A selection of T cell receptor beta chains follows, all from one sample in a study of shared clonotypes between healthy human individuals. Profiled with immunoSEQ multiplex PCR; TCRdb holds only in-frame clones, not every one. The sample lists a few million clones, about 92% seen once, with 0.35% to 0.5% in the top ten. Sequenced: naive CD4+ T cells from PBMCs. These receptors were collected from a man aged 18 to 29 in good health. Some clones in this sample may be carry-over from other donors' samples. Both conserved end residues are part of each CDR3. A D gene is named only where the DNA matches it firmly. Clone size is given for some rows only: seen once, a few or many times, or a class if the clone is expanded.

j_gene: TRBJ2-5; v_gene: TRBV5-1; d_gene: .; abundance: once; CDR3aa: CASSLGGQETQYF; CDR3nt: TGCGCCAGCAGCCTAGGGGGCCAAGAGACCCAGTACTTC
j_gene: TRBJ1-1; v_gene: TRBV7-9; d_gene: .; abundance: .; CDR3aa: CASSLGGLNTEAFF; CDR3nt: TGTGCCAGCAGCTTAGGGGGGCTGAACACTGAAGCTTTCTTT
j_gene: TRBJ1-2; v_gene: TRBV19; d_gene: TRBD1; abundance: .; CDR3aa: CASSTRDRGFGYTF; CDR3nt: TGTGCCAGTAGTACCCGGGACAGGGGATTTGGCTACACCTTC
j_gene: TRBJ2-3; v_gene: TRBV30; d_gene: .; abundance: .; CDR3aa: CAWSREGGADTQYF; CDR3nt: TGTGCCTGGAGCCGGGAAGGGGGGGCAGATACGCAGTATTTT
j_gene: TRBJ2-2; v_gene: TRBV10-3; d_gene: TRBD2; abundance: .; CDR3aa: CAISEGLAGGTGELFF; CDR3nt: TGTGCCATCAGTGAAGGACTAGCGGGGGGGACCGGGGAGCTGTTTTTT
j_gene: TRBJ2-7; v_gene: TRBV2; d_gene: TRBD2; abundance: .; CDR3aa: CASSGGLARYEQYF; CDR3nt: TGTGCCAGCAGTGGGGGACTAGCGCGCTACGAGCAGTACTTC
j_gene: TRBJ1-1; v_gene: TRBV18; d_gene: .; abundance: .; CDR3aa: CASSRVSGDTEAFF; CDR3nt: TGTGCCAGCTCACGAGTAAGTGGGGACACTGAAGCTTTCTTT
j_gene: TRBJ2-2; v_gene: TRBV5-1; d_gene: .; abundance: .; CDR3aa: CASSSGGIGELFF; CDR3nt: TGCGCCAGCAGCTCCGGGGGCATCGGGGAGCTGTTTTTT
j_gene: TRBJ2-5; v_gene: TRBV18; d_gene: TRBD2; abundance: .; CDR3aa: CASSPLAGGETQYF; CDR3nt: TGTGCCAGCTCACCACTAGCGGGAGGGGAGACCCAGTACTTC
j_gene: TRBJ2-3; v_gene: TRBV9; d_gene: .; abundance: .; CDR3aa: CASSMHRVSDTQYF; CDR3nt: TGTGCCAGCAGCATGCACAGGGTTTCAGATACGCAGTATTTT
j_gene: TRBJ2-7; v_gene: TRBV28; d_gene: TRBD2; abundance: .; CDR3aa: CASSSSGHSYEQYF; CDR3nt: TGTGCCAGCAGTTCTAGCGGGCACTCCTACGAGCAGTACTTC
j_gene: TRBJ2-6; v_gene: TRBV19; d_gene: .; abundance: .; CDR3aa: CASSLYSSGANVLTF; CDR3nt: TGTGCCAGTAGTCTCTATAGCTCTGGGGCCAACGTCCTGACTTTC
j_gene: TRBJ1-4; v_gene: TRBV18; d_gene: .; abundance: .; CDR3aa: CASSPRQDQNEKLFF; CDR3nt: TGTGCCAGCTCACCCCGGCAGGACCAGAATGAAAAACTGTTTTTT
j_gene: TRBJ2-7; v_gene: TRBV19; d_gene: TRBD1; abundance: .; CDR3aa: CASSMAAGTGVFYEQYF; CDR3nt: TGTGCCAGTAGTATGGCGGCGGGGACAGGGGTCTTCTACGAGCAGTACTTC
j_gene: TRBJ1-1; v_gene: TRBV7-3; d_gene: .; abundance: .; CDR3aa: CASSPTGRPNTEAFF; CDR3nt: TGTGCCAGCAGCCCCACGGGACGCCCGAACACTGAAGCTTTCTTT
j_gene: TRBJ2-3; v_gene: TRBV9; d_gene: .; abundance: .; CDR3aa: CASSVLSGVSDTQYF; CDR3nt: TGTGCCAGCAGCGTCTTATCGGGAGTCTCAGATACGCAGTATTTT
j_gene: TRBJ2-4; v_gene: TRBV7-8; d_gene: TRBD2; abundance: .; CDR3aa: CASSSGLAGVLSKNIQYF; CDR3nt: TGTGCCAGCAGCTCGGGACTAGCGGGAGTTTTAAGCAAAAACATTCAGTACTTC
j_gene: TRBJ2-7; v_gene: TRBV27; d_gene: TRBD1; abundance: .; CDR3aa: CASSSPDRGHDEQYF; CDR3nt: TGTGCCAGCAGTTCCCCGGACAGGGGGCACGACGAGCAGTACTTC
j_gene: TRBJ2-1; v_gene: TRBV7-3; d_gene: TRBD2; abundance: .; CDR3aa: CASSPLAGDEQFF; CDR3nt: TGTGCCAGCAGCCCTCTAGCGGGAGATGAGCAGTTCTTC
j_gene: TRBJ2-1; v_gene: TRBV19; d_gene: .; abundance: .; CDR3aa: CASSIQAGLRTYNEQFF; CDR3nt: TGTGCCAGTAGTATCCAGGCAGGCCTCCGAACCTACAATGAGCAGTTCTTC
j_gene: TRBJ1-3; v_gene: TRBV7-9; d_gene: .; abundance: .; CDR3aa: CASSLMFSTGAGNTIYF; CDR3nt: TGTGCCAGCAGCTTAATGTTCTCAACAGGAGCTGGAAACACCATATATTTT
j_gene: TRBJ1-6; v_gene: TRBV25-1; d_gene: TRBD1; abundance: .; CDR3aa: CASSADRKNSPLHF; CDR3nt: TGTGCCAGCAGTGCGGACAGGAAAAATTCACCCCTCCACTTT
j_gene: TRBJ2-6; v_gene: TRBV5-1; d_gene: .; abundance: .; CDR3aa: CASSLTTGANVLTF; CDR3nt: TGCGCCAGCAGCTTGACAACTGGGGCCAACGTCCTGACTTTC
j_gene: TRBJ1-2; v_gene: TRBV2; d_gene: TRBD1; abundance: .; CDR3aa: CASSGDRYGYTF; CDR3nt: TGTGCCAGCAGTGGGGACAGATATGGCTACACCTTC
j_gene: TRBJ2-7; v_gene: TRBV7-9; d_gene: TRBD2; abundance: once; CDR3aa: CASSERLASYEQYF; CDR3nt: TGTGCCAGCAGCGAGAGACTAGCCTCCTACGAGCAGTACTTC
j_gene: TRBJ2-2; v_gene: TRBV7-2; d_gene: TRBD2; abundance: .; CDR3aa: CASTTTSYVTGELFF; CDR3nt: TGTGCCAGCACCACGACTAGCTATGTCACCGGGGAGCTGTTTTTT
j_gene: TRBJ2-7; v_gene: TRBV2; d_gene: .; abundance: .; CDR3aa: CASRYHYEQYF; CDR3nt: TGTGCCAGCAGGTATCACTACGAGCAGTACTTC
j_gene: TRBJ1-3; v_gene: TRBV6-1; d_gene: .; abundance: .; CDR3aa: CASSEALWGNTIYF; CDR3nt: TGTGCCAGCAGTGAAGCGTTATGGGGAAACACCATATATTTT
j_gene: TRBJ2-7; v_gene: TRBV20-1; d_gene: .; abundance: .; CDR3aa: CSAPHPYEQYF; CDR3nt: TGCAGTGCTCCTCACCCCTACGAGCAGTACTTC
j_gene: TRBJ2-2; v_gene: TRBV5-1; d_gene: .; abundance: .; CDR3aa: CASNLGGGRTGELFF; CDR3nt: TGCGCCAGCAACTTAGGGGGAGGGCGCACCGGGGAGCTGTTTTTT
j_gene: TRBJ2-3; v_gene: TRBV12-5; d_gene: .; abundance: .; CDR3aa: CASGLLRGWTDTQYF; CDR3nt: TGTGCTAGTGGTTTGCTCCGCGGGTGGACAGATACGCAGTATTTT
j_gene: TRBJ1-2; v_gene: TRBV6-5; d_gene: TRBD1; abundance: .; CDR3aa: CASSRDRFYGYTF; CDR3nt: TGTGCCAGCAGCCGGGACAGGTTCTATGGCTACACCTTC
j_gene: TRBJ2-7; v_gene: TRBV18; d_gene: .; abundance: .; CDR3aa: CASSPGQNSYEQYF; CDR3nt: TGTGCCAGCTCACCTGGACAGAACTCCTACGAGCAGTACTTC
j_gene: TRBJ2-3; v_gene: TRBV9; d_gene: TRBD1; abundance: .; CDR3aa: CASSDTGTGVDTQYF; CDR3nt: TGTGCCAGCAGCGACACCGGGACAGGAGTTGATACGCAGTATTTT
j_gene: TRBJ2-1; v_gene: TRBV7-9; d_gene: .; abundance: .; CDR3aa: CASSLRVPSVGNDEQFF; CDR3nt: TGTGCCAGCAGCTTAAGGGTTCCCAGTGTCGGAAACGATGAGCAGTTCTTC
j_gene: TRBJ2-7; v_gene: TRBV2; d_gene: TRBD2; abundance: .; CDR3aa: CASSERELINAYEQYF; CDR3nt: TGTGCCAGCAGTGAGCGGGAGCTGATAAACGCCTACGAGCAGTACTTC
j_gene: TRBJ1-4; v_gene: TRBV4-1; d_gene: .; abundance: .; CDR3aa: CASKRGAEGEKLFF; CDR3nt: TGCGCCAGCAAGCGCGGCGCCGAGGGTGAAAAACTGTTTTTT
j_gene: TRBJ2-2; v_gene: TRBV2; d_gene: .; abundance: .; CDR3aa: CASSEDSLGNTGELFF; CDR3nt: TGTGCCAGCAGTGAGGACAGCCTGGGCAACACCGGGGAGCTGTTTTTT
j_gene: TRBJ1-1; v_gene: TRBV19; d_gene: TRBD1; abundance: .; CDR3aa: CASSIQGVTEAFF; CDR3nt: TGTGCCAGTAGTATTCAGGGGGTCACTGAAGCTTTCTTT
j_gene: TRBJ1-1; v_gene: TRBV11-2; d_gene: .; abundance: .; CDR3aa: CASRSGRVDTEAFF; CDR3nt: TGTGCCAGCAGGTCCGGCAGGGTAGACACTGAAGCTTTCTTT
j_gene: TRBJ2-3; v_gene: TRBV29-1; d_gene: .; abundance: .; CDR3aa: CSVRDPFRADTQYF; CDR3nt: TGCAGCGTCCGGGACCCCTTCCGCGCAGATACGCAGTATTTT
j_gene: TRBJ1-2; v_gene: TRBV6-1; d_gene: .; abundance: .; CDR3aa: CASSEVGGYGYTF; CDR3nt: TGTGCCAGCAGTGAAGTGGGGGGCTATGGCTACACCTTC
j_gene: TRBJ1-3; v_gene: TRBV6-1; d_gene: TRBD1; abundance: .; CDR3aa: CASSGGTGGSSSGNTIYF; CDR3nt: TGTGCCAGCAGTGGTGGGACAGGGGGAAGTAGCTCTGGAAACACCATATATTTT
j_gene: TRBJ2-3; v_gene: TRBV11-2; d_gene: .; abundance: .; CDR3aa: CASSSPGAGDTQYF; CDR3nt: TGTGCCAGCAGCTCCCCCGGCGCTGGAGATACGCAGTATTTT
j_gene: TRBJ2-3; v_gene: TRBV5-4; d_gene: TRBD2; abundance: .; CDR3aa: CASSLGGTSVTSTDTQYF; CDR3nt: TGTGCCAGCAGCTTGGGGGGGACTAGCGTCACTAGCACAGATACGCAGTATTTT
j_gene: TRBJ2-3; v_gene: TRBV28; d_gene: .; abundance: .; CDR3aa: CASNSPGRTDTQYF; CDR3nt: TGTGCCAGCAACTCTCCGGGGAGGACAGATACGCAGTATTTT
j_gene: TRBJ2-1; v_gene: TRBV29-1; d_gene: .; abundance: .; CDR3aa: CSVRGSLSSYNEQFF; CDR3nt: TGCAGCGTTCGTGGCTCCTTAAGCTCCTACAATGAGCAGTTCTTC
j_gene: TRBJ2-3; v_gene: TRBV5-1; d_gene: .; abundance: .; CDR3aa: CASSSTSGQGDTQYF; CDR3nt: TGCGCCAGCAGCTCGACTAGCGGACAGGGAGATACGCAGTATTTT
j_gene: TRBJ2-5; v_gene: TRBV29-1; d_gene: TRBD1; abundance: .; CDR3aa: CSVGRAGGGETQYF; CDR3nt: TGCAGCGTTGGACGGGCAGGGGGTGGAGAGACCCAGTACTTC
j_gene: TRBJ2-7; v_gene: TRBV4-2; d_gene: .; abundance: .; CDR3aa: CASSQGIVEGYEQYF; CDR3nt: TGTGCCAGCAGCCAAGGTATCGTGGAGGGCTACGAGCAGTACTTC
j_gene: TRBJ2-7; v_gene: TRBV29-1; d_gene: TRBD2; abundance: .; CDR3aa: CSATSGSSEQYF; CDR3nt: TGCAGCGCGACTAGCGGGAGCTCGGAGCAGTACTTC
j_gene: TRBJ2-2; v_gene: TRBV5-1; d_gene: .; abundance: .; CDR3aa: CASQNRDTIAGELFF; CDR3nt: TGCGCCAGTCAAAACAGGGATACTATAGCCGGGGAGCTGTTTTTT
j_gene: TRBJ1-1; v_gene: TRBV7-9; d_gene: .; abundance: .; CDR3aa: CASSQHDIGNTEAFF; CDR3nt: TGTGCCAGCAGCCAACACGATATCGGGAACACTGAAGCTTTCTTT
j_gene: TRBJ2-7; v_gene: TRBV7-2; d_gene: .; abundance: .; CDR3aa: CASSQTTASLEQYF; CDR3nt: TGTGCCAGCAGCCAGACTACCGCTTCGTTGGAGCAGTACTTC
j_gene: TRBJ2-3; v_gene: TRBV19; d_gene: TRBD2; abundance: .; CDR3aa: CASSPRTSLTDTQYF; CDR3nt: TGTGCCAGTAGTCCCAGGACTAGCTTGACAGATACGCAGTATTTT
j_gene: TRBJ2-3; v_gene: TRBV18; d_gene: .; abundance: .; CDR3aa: CASSILQGSSTDTQYF; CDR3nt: TGTGCCAGCTCAATTTTACAGGGAAGTAGCACAGATACGCAGTATTTT
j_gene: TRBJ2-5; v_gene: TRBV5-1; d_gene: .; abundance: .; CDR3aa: CASSLVGGNEETQYF; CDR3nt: TGCGCCAGCAGCTTGGTCGGAGGAAATGAAGAGACCCAGTACTTC
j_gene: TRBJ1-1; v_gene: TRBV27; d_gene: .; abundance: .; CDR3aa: CASSLYRYMNTEAFF; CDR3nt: TGTGCCAGCAGTTTATACAGATACATGAACACTGAAGCTTTCTTT
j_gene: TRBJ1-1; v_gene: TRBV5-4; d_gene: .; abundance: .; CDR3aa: CASHYVDRAYTEAFF; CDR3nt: TGTGCCAGCCACTACGTGGACAGAGCCTACACTGAAGCTTTCTTT
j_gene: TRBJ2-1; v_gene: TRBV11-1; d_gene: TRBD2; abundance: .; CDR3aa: CASSPPGLTNSYNEQFF; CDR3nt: TGTGCCAGCAGCCCTCCGGGACTAACGAACTCCTACAATGAGCAGTTCTTC